A single sample gave rise to the 10 T cell receptor beta chains below, sequenced in a study of blood T cells in healthy people across ages. Then a second PCR, running about 6 to 11 cycles, was carried out with a sample-barcoded 5' primer and a J-beta primer mix. TCRdb used MiXCR to reprocess the 5' RACE reads, holding one entry per CDR3 protein. The sample includes fewer than 900,000 distinct CDR3 sequences, roughly 40% seen only once; the top ten take approximately 13%. The sample was blood. These receptors originate from a man between 18 and 35 years old in good health.

This clonotype was recorded at least ten times. The chain links TRBV4-1 to TRBJ2-1; tentatively, D is TRBD2 (5 bases). Trimming shortened V by 3 bases and J by 5 bases, and 17 bases separated the two germline ends. The germline V gene has CDR1 MGHRA and CDR2 YSYEKL. This CDR3 is 16 amino acids long. CDR3 sequence reads: CASSHAGDTRDNEQFF. DNA for the CDR3: TGCGCCAGCAGCCACGCTGGCGACACGAGGGACAATGAGCAGTTCTTC.

This clonotype occurred many times. The chain uses TRBV12-3 or TRBV12-4 and TRBJ2-3; D call uncertain. V lost 6 bases, J lost 1 base, and 8 bases lay in between. This CDR3 has 13 residues. The CDR3 spells CASSRSGTDTQYF. The CDR3, as DNA: TGTGCCAGCAGCCGCTCGGGCACAGATACGCAGTATTTT.

The table lists this clonotype with a count of one. The rearrangement joins TRBV6-2 or TRBV6-3 to TRBJ2-3; perhaps TRBD1 as D (5 bases). The CDR3 runs 17 residues. Germline-derived CDR1 and CDR2 are MNHEY and SVGEGT. V lost 1 base and J lost 2, with 16 bases in between. The CDR3 here is CASSYYAQGVFTDTQYF. The CDR3 bases are TGTGCCAGCAGTTACTATGCGCAGGGCGTCTTCACAGATACGCAGTATTTT.

This chain uses TRBV14 with TRBJ1-1; D is ambiguous. Trimming shortened V by 2 bases and J by 7 bases, and 8 bases separated the two germline ends. The CDR3 covers 12 residues. Germline assignment: CDR1 SGHDN and CDR2 FVKESK. CDR3 sequence reads: CASSQLRGEAFF. The CDR3 bases are TGTGCCAGCAGCCAATTACGGGGTGAAGCTTTCTTT.

CDR3 nucleotide sequence: TGTGCCAGCAGATTGGGTCAAGGGACAGGGATGAGAGCTTTCTTT. It is translated as CASRLGQGTGMRAFF. The V call is TRBV12-3 or TRBV12-4, the J call TRBJ1-1; 9 positions agree with TRBD1. CDR3 length equals 15 residues. V was clipped by 6 bases and J by 10 bases; unmatched bases: 15.

The J gene is TRBJ1-3, the V gene TRBV12-3 or TRBV12-4, with D possibly matching TRBD1 (5 bases). With 2 bases removed from V and 2 bases from J, the gap between germline ends came to 10 bases. This CDR3 region has 15 residues. The CDR3 protein is CASSLYDSTGNTIYF. The CDR3 DNA sequence: TGTGCCAGCAGTTTATATGACAGTACTGGAAACACCATATATTTT.

V is TRBV7-2 and J is TRBJ1-2; 7 nucleotides agree with TRBD1. This CDR3 spans 16 amino acids. V dropped 1 base and J dropped 7; count of bases not matched to a gene: 12. Germline CDR1 and CDR2: SGHTA and FQGNSA. CDR3 residues: CASSLVGQGVRGGYTF. CDR3 bases: TGTGCCAGCAGCTTAGTGGGCCAGGGGGTAAGGGGTGGCTACACCTTC.

This sequence joins TRBV9 and TRBJ1-2, with D unclear. CDR3 length: 11 residues. In germline, CDR1 is SGDLS, CDR2 YYNGEE. Deletions cut 3 bases from V and 7 bases from J, with 7 bases between. CDR3 region: CASSDLIGYTF. CDR3 DNA sequence: TGTGCCAGCAGCGACCTTATTGGCTACACCTTC.

This clonotype has just one count. The rearrangement joins TRBV28 to TRBJ2-4, with unresolved D. The end of the DNA is better explained by TRBJ2-5, so the J call may be wrong. Germline CDR1 reads MDHEN; CDR2 reads SYDVKM. CDR3 length: 14 amino acids. This CDR3 reads CASSLRNNMETQYF. The CDR3 coding sequence is TGTGCCAGCAGTTTAAGGAATAACATGGAGACCCAGTACTTC.

This clonotype was counted only a few times. A junction boundary mismatches the germline segment, possibly from a read error. This chain connects TRBV9 to TRBJ1-2; the D gene is possibly TRBD1 (5 bases). CDR3 length: 12 residues. Germline values: CDR1 SGDLS, CDR2 YYNGEE. CDR3 DNA sequence: TGTGCCTGCAGCGTAGCTACAGGTGGCTACACCTTC. It codes for CACSVATGGYTF.